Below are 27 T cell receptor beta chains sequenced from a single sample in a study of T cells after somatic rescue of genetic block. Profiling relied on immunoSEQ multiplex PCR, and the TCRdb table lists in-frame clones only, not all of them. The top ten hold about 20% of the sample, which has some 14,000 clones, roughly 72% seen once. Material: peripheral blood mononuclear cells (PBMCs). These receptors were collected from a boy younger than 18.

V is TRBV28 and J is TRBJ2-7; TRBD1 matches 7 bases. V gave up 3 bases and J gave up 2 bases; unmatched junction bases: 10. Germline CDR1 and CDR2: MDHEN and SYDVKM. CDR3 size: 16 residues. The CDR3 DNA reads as TGTGCCAGCAGTTTTGGGTCACAGGGGCCCACCTACGAGCAGTACTTC. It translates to CASSFGSQGPTYEQYF. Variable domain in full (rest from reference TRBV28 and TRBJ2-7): DVKVTQSSRYLVKRTGEKVFLECVQDMDHENMFWYRQDPGLGLRLIYFSYDVKMKEKGDIPEGYSVSREKKERFSLILESASTNQTSMYLCASSFGSQGPTYEQYFGPGTRLTVT.

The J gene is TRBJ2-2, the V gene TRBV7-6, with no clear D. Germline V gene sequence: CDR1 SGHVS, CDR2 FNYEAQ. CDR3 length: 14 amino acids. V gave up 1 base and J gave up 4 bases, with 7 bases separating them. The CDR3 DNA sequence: TGTGCCAGCAGCTTAGAAGGGCCCACCGGGGAGCTGTTTTTT. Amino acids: CASSLEGPTGELFF.

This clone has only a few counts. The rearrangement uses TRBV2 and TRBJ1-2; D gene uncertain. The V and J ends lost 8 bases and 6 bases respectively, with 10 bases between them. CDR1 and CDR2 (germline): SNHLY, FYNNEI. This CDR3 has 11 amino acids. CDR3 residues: CASSRPDGYTF. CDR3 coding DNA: TGTGCCAGCTCCCGACCGGATGGCTACACCTTC.

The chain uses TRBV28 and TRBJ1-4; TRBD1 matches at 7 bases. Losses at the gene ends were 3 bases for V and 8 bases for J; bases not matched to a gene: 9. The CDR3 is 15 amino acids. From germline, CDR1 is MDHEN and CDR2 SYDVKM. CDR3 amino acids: CASSFQGGAGEKLFF. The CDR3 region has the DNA TGTGCCAGCAGTTTCCAGGGGGGGGCAGGGGAAAAACTGTTTTTT. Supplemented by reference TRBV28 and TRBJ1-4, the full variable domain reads DVKVTQSSRYLVKRTGEKVFLECVQDMDHENMFWYRQDPGLGLRLIYFSYDVKMKEKGDIPEGYSVSREKKERFSLILESASTNQTSMYLCASSFQGGAGEKLFFGSGTQLSVL.

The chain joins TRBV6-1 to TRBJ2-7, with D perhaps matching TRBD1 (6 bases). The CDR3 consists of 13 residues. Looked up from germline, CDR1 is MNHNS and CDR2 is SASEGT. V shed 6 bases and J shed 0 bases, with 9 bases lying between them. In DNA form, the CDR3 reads TGTGCCAGCAGCGACAGGTTCTCCTACGAGCAGTACTTC. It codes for CASSDRFSYEQYF.

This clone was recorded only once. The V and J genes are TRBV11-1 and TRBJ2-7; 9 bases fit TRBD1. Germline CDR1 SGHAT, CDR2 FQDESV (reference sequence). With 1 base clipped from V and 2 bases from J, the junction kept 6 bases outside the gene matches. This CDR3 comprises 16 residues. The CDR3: CASSLGITGGAYEQYF. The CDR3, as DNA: TGTGCCAGCAGCTTAGGCATTACAGGGGGCGCCTACGAGCAGTACTTC.

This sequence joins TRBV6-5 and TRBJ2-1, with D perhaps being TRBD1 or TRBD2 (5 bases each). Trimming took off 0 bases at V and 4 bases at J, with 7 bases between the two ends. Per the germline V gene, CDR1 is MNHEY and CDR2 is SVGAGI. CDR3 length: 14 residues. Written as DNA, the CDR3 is TGTGCCAGCAGTTACTCAGGGGAGTACAATGAGCAGTTCTTC. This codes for CASSYSGEYNEQFF.

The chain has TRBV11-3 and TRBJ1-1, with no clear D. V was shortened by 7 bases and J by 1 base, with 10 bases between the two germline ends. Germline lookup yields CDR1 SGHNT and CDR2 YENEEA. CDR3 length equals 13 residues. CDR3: CASITEGNTEAFF. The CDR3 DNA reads TGTGCCAGCATAACAGAGGGGAACACTGAAGCTTTCTTT.

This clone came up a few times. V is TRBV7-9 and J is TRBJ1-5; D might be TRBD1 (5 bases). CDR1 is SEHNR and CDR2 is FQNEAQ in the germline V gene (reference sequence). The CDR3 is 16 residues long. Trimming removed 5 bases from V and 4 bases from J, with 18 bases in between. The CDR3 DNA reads TGTGCCAGCAGCGACGGAATCAGGGATACTAATCAGCCCCAGCATTTT. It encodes CASSDGIRDTNQPQHF.

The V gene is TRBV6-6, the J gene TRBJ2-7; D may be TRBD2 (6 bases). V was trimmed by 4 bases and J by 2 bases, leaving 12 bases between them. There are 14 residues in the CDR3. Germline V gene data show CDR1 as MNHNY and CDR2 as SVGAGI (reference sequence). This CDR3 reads CASSSGTFTYEQYF. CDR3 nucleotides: TGTGCCAGCAGTTCCGGGACTTTTACCTACGAGCAGTACTTC.

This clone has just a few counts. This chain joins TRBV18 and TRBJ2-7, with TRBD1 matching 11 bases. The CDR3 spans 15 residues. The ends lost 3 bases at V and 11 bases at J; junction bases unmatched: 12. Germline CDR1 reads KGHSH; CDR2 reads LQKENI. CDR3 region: CASSPNGTGGKGKYF. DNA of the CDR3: TGTGCCAGCTCACCGAATGGGACAGGGGGTAAAGGAAAGTACTTC.

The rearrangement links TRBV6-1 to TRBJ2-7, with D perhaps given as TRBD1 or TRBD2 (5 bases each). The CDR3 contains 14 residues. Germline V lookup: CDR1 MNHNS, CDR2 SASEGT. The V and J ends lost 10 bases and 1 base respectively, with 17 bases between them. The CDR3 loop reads CATVGTLFSYEQYF. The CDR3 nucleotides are TGTGCCACAGTGGGGACCTTGTTTTCCTACGAGCAGTACTTC.

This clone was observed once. The CDR3 reads CAISAGLSYNEQFF. In DNA, the CDR3 is TGTGCCATCAGTGCCGGGTTATCCTACAATGAGCAGTTCTTC. J is TRBJ2-1 and V is TRBV10-3; D is ambiguous. With 4 bases removed from V and 1 base from J, the gap between germline ends came to 8 bases. Germline V gene lookup returns CDR1 ENHRY and CDR2 SYGVKD. The CDR3 extends over 14 amino acids.

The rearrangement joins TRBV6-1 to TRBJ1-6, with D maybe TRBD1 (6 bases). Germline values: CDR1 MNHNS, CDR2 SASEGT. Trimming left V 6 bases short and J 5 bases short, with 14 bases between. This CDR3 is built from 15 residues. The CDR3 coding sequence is TGTGCCAGCAGAACAGGGTCCTCTCATAATTCACCCCTCCACTTT. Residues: CASRTGSSHNSPLHF.

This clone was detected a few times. CDR3 sequence: CAWSRSYNEQFF. CDR3 bases: TGTGCCTGGAGTCGCTCATACAATGAGCAGTTCTTC. V gene TRBV30 combines with J gene TRBJ2-1; D unresolved. Looked up from germline, CDR1 is GTSNPN and CDR2 is SVGIG (reference sequence). Trimming stripped 2 bases from V and 4 bases from J, with 6 bases between. The CDR3 is 12 amino acids.

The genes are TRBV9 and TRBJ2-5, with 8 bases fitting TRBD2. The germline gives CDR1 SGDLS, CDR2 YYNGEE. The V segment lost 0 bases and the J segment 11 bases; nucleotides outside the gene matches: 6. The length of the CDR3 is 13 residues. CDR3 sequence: CASSVVPAGEQYF. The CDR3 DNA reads TGTGCCAGCAGCGTAGTTCCAGCGGGGGAGCAGTACTTC.

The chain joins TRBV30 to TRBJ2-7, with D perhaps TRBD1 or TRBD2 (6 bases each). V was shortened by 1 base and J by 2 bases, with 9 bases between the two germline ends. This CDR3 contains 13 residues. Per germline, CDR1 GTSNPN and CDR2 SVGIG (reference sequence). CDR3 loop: CAWSGGTTYEQYF. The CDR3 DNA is TGTGCCTGGAGTGGCGGGACAACCTACGAGCAGTACTTC.

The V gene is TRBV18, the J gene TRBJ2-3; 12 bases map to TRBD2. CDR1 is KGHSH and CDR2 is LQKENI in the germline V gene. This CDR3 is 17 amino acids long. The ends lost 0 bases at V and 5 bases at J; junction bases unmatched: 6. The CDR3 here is CASSPPNLAGGRDTQYF. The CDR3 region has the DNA TGTGCCAGCTCACCACCGAATCTAGCGGGAGGGAGAGATACGCAGTATTTT. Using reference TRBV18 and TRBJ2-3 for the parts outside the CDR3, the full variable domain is NAGVMQNPRHLVRRRGQEARLRCSPMKGHSHVYWYRQLPEEGLKFMVYLQKENIIDESGMPKERFSAEFPKEGPSILRIQQVVRGDSAAYFCASSPPNLAGGRDTQYFGPGTRLTVL.

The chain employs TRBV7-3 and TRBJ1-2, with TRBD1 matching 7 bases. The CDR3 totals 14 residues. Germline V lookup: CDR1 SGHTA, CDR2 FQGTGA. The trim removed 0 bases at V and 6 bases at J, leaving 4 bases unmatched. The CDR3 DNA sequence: TGTGCCAGCAGCTTAACGTGGCAGGGGGATGGCTACACCTTC. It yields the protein CASSLTWQGDGYTF.

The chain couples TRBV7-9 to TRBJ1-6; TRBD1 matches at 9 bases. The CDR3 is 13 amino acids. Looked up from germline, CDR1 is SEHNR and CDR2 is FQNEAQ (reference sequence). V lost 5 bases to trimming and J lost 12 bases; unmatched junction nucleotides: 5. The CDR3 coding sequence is TGTGCCAGCAGCCTGGGACAGGGAAGACCCCTCCACTTT. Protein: CASSLGQGRPLHF.

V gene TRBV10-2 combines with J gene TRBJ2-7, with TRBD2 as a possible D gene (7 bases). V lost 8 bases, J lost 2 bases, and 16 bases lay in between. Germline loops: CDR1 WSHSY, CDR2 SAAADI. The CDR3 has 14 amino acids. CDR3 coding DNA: TGCGCCAGCGGGGGGGGCAGGGGACCCTACGAGCAGTACTTC. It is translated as CASGGGRGPYEQYF.

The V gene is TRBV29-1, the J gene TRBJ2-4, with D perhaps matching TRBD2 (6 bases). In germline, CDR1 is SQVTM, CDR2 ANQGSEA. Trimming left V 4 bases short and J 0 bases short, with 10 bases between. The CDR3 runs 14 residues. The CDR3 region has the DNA TGCAGCGTTGGCGGAGGGTTAGCCAAAAACATTCAGTACTTC. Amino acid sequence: CSVGGGLAKNIQYF.

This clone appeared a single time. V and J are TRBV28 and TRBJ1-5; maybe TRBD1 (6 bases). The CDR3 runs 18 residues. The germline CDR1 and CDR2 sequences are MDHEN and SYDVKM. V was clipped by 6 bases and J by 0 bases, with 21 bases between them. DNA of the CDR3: TGTGCCAGCAGCACAAGGGACAACTTCTTCGATAGCAATCAGCCCCAGCATTTT. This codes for CASSTRDNFFDSNQPQHF.

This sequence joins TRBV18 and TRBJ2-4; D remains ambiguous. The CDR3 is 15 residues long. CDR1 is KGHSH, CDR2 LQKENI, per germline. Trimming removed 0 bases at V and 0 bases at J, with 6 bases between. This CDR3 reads CASSPPVLAKNIQYF. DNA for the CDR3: TGTGCCAGCTCACCACCGGTGCTAGCCAAAAACATTCAGTACTTC.

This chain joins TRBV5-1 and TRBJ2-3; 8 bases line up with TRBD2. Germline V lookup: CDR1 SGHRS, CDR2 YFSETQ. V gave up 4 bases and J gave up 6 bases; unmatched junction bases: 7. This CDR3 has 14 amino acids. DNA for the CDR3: TGCGCCAGCAGCCTTACTAGCGGACCGGATACGCAGTATTTT. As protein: CASSLTSGPDTQYF.

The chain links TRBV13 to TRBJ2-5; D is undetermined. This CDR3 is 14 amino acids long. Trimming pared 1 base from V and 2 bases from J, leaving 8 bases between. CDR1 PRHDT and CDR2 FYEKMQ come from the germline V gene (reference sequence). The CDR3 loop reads CASSLAPEQETQYF. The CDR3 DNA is TGTGCCAGCAGCTTAGCGCCAGAACAAGAGACCCAGTACTTC.

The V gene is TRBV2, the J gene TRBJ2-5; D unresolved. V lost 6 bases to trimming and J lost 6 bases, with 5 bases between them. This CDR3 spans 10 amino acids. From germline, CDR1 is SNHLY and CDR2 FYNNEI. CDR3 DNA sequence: TGTGCCAGCAGGGTAAAGACCCAGTACTTC. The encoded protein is CASRVKTQYF.